This T cell receptor (beta chain) was obtained from a study of T cell responses to AZD1222 COVID-19 vaccine. Study-level background: It was second doses at about 4 or about 12 weeks that were pooled.

In regard to this clone: Its antigen is not known.

Whole-study results and caveats: Females made up more of the donors, who were largely white British, and clonal diversity may have come out too low. Just a handful of AZD1222 recipients were seropositive at baseline.

V lost 6 bases and J lost 12, with 11 bases in between. In germline, CDR1 is KGHDR, CDR2 SFDVKD. This CDR3 has 10 amino acids. TCRdb's table, derived via immunoSEQ multiplex PCR, lists solely in-frame clones and lacks some. The table lists 150,000 to 180,000 clones, 88% of them singletons, with around 3.2% in the top ten. Sequencing used peripheral blood, obtained on day 0 of AZD1222 vaccination. This TCR was recovered from an adult in good health. The V call is TRBV24-1, the J call TRBJ2-7; D unresolved. CDR3 bases: TGTGCCACCAGTTACTTTGAACGGTACTTC. Protein sequence: CATSYFERYF.